This TCR beta chain was identified during a study of control samples from healthy donors and cancer patients. The CDR3 extends over 14 amino acids. V was trimmed by 3 bases and J by 0 bases, leaving 8 bases between them. Germline values: CDR1 LNHDA, CDR2 SQIVND (reference sequence). The table lists this clone with a count of one. Clones were read by immunoSEQ multiplex PCR, and TCRdb kept only the in-frame ones, dropping some. The data contain under 150,000 clones, around 86% of them singletons. The TCR originated in a man aged 25 to 40 in good health. The V and J genes are TRBV19 and TRBJ1-1; D perhaps matches TRBD1 (6 bases). The material sequenced was blood. This chain's CDR3 is CASSISGVNTEAFF. In DNA, the CDR3 is TGTGCCAGTAGTATCTCAGGGGTGAACACTGAAGCTTTCTTT.